This paragraph covers one T cell receptor (beta chain) sequence. The data were taken from a study of blood T cell repertoires in COVID-19. Study-level information: Some COVID-19 samples were acute and others convalescent; all came from the United States, Italy and Spain. Sample material is recorded as cDNA or gDNA derived from T cells, B-cell-depleted T cells, or PBMCs.

CDR3 size: 14 residues. CDR1 is SGHTS, CDR2 YDEGEE, per germline. The ends were cut back, 2 bases at V and 2 bases at J, with 11 bases in the middle. The assay was immunoSEQ multiplex PCR, and TCRdb's table has in-frame clones only and misses some. This sample yields about 120,000 clones, of which over 65% are seen a single time; 4% to 5.5% belongs to the top ten. The source of this sequence is a woman between 70 and 85 years old with acute or convalescent COVID-19. Source material: peripheral blood. The chain recombines TRBV5-8 with TRBJ2-7; tentative D call: TRBD1 (6 bases). This chain's CDR3 is CASSFRAGAYEQYF. The CDR3 nucleotides are TGTGCCAGCAGCTTTCGGGCAGGGGCCTACGAGCAGTACTTC. Full variable domain (rest looked up from reference TRBV5-8 and TRBJ2-7): EAGVTQSPTHLIKTRGQQATLRCSPISGHTSVYWYQQALGLGLQFLLWYDEGEERNRGNFPPRFSGRQFPNYSSELNVNALELEDSALYLCASSFRAGAYEQYFGPGTRLTVT.